The sequence of this T cell receptor beta chain was determined in a study of T cells after yellow fever vaccination. Researchers made TCR cDNA using 5'RACE template switching, and this step added a universal primer site and UMIs. Each CDR3 protein gets one entry after TCRdb re-called the 5' RACE reads with MiXCR. The data hold 360,000 or so distinct CDR3 sequences, with about 9.9% observed a single time. V was pared by 11 bases and J by 5 bases, with 13 bases between. The CDR3 length is 12 residues. Source: PBMCs, taken on the day of the first yellow fever vaccination. The clonotype originates from a man in his late teens or twenties who received the YFV17D yellow fever vaccine. The chain combines TRBV12-3 or TRBV12-4 with TRBJ2-1; D may be TRBD2 (6 bases). CDR3 in DNA: TGTGCCTCGGGGGTCGCTGACAATGAGCAGTTCTTC. It specifies CASGVADNEQFF.